This T cell receptor beta chain was recorded in a study of control samples from healthy donors and cancer patients. The method was immunoSEQ multiplex PCR; TCRdb's version includes in-frame clones alone and lacks a portion of them. The table includes about 64,000 clones, around 90% detected once. This CDR3 is 12 amino acids long. Trimming took 7 bases from V and 7 from J, leaving 13 bases between them. Germline CDR1 SNHLY, CDR2 FYNNEI. The material sequenced was PBMCs. The origin of this receptor is a man aged 35 to 55 with colorectal cancer. The chain recombines TRBV2 with TRBJ1-1; tentative D call: TRBD1 (5 bases). The CDR3 nucleotides are TGTGCCAGCATGGGGCAGGTACGTGAAGCTTTCTTT. Protein product: CASMGQVREAFF.